This T cell receptor (beta chain) was captured by sequencing in a study of metastatic and nonmetastatic thyroid tumors. V dropped 3 bases and J dropped 3 bases, with 6 bases sitting between them. This CDR3 has 13 residues. Germline V gene data show CDR1 as KGHDR and CDR2 as SFDVKD. Among the patients, none had received any treatment before thyroid surgery. TCRdb re-called clones from the PCR reads using MiXCR. The sample yields some 40,000 clones, roughly 13% seen once. This clone was recorded many times. The receptor comes from a female donor with papillary thyroid cancer or a benign thyroid nodule (not recorded which). Some clones in this sample may be carry-over from other donors' samples. J is TRBJ2-3 and V is TRBV24-1; no reliable D call. The sample consisted of blood. CDR3 nucleotides: TGTGCCACCAGTGATGACCGTACAGATACGCAGTATTTT. It encodes CATSDDRTDTQYF.